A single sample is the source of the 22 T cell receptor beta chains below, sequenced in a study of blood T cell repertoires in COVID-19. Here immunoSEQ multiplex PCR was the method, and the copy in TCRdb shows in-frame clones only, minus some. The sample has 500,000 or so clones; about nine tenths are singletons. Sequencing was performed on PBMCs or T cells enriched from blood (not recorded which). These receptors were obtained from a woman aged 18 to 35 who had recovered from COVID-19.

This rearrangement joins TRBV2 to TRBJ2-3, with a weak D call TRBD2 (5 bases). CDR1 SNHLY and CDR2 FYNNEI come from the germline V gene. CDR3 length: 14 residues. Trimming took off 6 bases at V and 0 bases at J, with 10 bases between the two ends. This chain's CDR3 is CASSPGYSTDTQYF. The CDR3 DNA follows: TGTGCCAGCAGCCCGGGATATAGCACAGATACGCAGTATTTT. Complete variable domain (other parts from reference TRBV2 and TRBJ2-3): EPEVTQTPSHQVTQMGQEVILRCVPISNHLYFYWYRQILGQKVEFLVSFYNNEISEKSEIFDDQFSVERPDGSNFTLKIRSTKLEDSAMYFCASSPGYSTDTQYFGPGTRLTVL.

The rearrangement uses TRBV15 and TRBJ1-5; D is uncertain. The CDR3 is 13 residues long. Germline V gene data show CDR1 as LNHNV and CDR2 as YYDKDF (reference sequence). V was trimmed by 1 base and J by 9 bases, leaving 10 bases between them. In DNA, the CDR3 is TGTGCCACCAGCAGAGTCGCTGAGGGGCCCCAGCATTTT. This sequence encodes CATSRVAEGPQHF.

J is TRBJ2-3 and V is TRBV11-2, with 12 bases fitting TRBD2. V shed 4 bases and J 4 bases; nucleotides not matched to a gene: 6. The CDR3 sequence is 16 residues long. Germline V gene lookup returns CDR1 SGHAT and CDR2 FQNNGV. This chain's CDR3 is CASSSILAGGSDTQYF. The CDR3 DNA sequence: TGTGCCAGCAGCTCTATCCTAGCGGGGGGGTCAGATACGCAGTATTTT.

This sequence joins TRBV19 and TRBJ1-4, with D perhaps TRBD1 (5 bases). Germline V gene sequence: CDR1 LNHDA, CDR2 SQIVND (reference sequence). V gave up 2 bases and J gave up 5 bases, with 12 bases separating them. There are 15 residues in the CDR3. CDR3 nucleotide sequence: TGTGCCAGTAGTATACCCGCTCGGGGGAATGAAAAACTGTTTTTT. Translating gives CASSIPARGNEKLFF.

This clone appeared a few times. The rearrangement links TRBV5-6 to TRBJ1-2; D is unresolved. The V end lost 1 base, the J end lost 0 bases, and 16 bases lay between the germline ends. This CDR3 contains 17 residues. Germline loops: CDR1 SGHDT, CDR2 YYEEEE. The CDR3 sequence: CASSLLSGEEANYGYTF. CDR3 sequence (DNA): TGTGCCAGCAGCTTGCTCAGCGGGGAAGAAGCTAACTATGGCTACACCTTC.

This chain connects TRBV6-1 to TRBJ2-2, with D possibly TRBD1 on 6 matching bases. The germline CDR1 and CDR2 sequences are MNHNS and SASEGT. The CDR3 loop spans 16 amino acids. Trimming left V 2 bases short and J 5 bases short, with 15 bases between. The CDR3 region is CASSEFGSGVTGELFF. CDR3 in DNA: TGTGCCAGCAGTGAATTCGGTTCAGGGGTAACCGGGGAGCTGTTTTTT.

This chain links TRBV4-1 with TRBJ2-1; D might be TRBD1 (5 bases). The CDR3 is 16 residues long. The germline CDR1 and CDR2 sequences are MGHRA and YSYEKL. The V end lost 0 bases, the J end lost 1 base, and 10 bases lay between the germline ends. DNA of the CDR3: TGCGCCAGCAGCCAAGATGGGGCCCCGTCCTACAATGAGCAGTTCTTC. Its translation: CASSQDGAPSYNEQFF.

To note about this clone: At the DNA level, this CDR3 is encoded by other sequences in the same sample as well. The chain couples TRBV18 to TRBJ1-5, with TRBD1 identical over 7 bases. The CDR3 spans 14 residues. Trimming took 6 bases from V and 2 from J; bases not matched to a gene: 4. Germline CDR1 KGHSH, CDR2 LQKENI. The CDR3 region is CASSPDRGNQPQHF. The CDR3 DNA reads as TGTGCCAGCTCTCCAGACAGGGGCAATCAGCCCCAGCATTTT.

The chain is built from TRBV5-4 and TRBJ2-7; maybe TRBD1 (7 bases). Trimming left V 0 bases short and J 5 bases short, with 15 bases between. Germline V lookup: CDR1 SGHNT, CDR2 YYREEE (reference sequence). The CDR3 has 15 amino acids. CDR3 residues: CASSLGPTGEDEQYF. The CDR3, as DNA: TGTGCCAGCAGCTTGGGCCCTACAGGGGAGGACGAGCAGTACTTC.

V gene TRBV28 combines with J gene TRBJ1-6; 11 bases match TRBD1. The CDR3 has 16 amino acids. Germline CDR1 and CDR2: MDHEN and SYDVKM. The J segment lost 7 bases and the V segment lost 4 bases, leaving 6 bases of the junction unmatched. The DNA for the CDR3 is TGTGCCAGCAGTTACCCGGGACAGGGGGAAAATTCACCCCTCCACTTT. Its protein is CASSYPGQGENSPLHF.

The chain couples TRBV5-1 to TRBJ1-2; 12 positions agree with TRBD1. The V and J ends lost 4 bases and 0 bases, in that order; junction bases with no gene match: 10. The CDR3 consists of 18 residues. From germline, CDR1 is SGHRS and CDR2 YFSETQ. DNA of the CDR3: TGCGCCAGCAGCCCCTCCGGGACAGGGGGCTCAGCTAACTATGGCTACACCTTC. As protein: CASSPSGTGGSANYGYTF.

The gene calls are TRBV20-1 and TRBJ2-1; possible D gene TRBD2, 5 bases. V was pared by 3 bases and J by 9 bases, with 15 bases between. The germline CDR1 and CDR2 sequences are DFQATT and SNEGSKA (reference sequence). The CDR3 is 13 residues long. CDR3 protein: CSASRVAEGEQFF. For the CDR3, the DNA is TGCAGTGCTAGTAGGGTAGCAGAGGGTGAGCAGTTCTTC.

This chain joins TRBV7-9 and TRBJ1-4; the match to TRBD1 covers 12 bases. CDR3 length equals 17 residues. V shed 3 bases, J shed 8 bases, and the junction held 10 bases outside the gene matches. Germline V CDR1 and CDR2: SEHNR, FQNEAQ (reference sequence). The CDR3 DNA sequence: TGTGCCAGCAGCTTGGGACAGGGGGCGTCGGTGCGGGAAAAACTGTTTTTT. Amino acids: CASSLGQGASVREKLFF.

The CDR3 is CASSIPGTGENYGYTF. DNA for the CDR3: TGTGCCAGCAGTATCCCGGGGACAGGGGAAAACTATGGCTACACCTTC. The rearrangement links TRBV2 to TRBJ1-2, with 10 bases lining up with TRBD1. Germline V gives CDR1 SNHLY, CDR2 FYNNEI. Unmatched junction bases numbered 8, after V lost 5 bases and J lost 2 bases. The length of the CDR3 is 16 residues.

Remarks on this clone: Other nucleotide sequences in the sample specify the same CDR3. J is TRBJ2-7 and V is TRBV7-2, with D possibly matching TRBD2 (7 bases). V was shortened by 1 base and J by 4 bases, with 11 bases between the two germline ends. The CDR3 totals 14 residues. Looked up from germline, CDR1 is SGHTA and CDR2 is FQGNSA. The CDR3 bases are TGTGCCAGCAGCTTAGGGGGGGGCGCTTACGAGCAGTACTTC. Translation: CASSLGGGAYEQYF.

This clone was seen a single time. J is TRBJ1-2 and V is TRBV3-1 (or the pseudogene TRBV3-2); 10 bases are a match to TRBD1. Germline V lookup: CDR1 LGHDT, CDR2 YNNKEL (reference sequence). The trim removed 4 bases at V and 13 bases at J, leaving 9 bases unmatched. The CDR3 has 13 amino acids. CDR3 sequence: CASSLLGQGSTTF. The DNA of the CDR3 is TGTGCCAGCAGCCTATTGGGACAGGGGAGTACCACCTTC.

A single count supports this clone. CDR3 sequence: CASSLAGTSSGNTIYF. The CDR3 DNA reads as TGCGCCAGCAGCTTGGCTGGGACATCCTCTGGAAACACCATATATTTT. The chain is built from TRBV5-1 and TRBJ1-3, with D possibly TRBD1 on 6 matching bases. V shed 0 bases and J shed 0 bases, with 10 bases lying between them. Germline CDR1 reads SGHRS; CDR2 reads YFSETQ. CDR3 length: 16 amino acids. Full variable domain (outside the CDR3, taken from reference TRBV5-1 and TRBJ1-3): KAGVTQTPRYLIKTRGQQVTLSCSPISGHRSVSWYQQTPGQGLQFLFEYFSETQRNKGNFPGRFSGRQFSNSRSEMNVSTLELGDSALYLCASSLAGTSSGNTIYFGEGSWLTVV.

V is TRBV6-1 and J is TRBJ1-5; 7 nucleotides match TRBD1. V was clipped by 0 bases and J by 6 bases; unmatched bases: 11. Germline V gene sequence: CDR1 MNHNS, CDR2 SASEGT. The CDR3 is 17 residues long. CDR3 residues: CASSEAFWSGGSQPQHF. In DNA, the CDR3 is TGTGCCAGCAGTGAAGCATTTTGGTCAGGGGGAAGTCAGCCCCAGCATTTT.

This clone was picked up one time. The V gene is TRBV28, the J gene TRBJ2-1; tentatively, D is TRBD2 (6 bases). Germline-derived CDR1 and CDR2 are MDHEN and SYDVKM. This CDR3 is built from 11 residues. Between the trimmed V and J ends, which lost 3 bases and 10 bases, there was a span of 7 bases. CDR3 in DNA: TGTGCCAGCAGTTTTGGGGGGGAGCAGTTCTTC. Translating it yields CASSFGGEQFF.

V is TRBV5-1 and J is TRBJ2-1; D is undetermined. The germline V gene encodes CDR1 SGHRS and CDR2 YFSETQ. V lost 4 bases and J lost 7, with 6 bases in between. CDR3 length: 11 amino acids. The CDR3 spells CASSPGNEQFF. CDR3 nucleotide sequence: TGCGCCAGCAGCCCAGGAAATGAGCAGTTCTTC.

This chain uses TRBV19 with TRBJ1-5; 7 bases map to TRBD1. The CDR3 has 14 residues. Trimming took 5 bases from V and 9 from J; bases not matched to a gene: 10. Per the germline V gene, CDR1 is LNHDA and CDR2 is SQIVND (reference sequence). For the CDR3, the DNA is TGTGCCAGTAGTGCCCGGGACAGTGGGGTGCCCCAGCATTTT. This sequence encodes CASSARDSGVPQHF.

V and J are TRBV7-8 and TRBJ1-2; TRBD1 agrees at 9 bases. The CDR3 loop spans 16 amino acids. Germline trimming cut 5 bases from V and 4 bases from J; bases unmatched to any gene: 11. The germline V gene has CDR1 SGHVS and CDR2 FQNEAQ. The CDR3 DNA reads TGTGCCAGCAGCGCAGACTCGGGACAGGGAACCTATGGCTACACCTTC. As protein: CASSADSGQGTYGYTF.